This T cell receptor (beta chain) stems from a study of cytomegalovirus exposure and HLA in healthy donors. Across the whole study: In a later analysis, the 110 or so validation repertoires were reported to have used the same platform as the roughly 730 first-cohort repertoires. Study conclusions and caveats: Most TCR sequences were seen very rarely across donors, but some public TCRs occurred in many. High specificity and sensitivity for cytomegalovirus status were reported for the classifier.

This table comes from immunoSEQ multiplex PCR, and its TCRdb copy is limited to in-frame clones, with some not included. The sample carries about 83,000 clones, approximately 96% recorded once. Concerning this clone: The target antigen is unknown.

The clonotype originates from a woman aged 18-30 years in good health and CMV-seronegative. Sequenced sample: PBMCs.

CDR3 region: CASSFYWREGNQETQYF. The CDR3 DNA reads TGTGCCAGCAGCTTTTATTGGAGGGAGGGCAACCAAGAGACCCAGTACTTC. The chain has TRBV5-6 and TRBJ2-5; the match to TRBD2 covers 7 bases. After removal of 2 bases from V and 0 bases from J, the junction contained 10 bases not matched to a gene. This CDR3 has 17 amino acids. Germline V CDR1 and CDR2: SGHDT, YYEEEE. Variable domain in full (rest from reference TRBV5-6 and TRBJ2-5): DAGVTQSPTHLIKTRGQQVTLRCSPKSGHDTVSWYQQALGQGPQFIFQYYEEEERQRGNFPDRFSGHQFPNYSSELNVNALLLGDSALYLCASSFYWREGNQETQYFGPGTRLLVL.